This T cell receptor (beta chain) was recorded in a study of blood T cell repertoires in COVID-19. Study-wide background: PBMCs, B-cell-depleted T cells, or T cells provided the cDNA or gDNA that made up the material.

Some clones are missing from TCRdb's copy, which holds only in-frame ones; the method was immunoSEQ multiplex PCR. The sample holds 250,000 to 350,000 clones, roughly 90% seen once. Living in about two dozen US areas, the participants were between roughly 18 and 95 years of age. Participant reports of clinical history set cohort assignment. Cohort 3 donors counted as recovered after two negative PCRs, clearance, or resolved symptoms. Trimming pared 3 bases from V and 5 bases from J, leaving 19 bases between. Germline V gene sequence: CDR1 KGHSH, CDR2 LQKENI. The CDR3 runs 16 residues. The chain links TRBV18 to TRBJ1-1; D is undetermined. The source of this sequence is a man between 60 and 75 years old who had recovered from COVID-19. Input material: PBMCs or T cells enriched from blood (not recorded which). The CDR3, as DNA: TGTGCCAGCTCACCCCGGGTTCAGACCGGTAGGACTGAAGCTTTCTTT. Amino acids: CASSPRVQTGRTEAFF.